The sequence of this T cell receptor (beta chain) was determined in a study of T-cell reconstitution after alpha-beta-depleted transplantation in children. Unique molecular identifiers were used to barcode this TCRbeta library. TCRdb processed the PCR reads anew with MiXCR; each CDR3 protein has one entry. The sample holds 670,000 or so distinct CDR3 sequences, over 10% seen once. Whole-study findings and limits: After transplant, at about two months, alpha-beta T cells were reportedly derived from several hundred expanded graft clones. Newly produced T cells mostly provided counts and TCRbeta diversity after one year, as hyperexpanded clones declined.

Germline loops: CDR1 SGHTA, CDR2 FQGNSA. The CDR3 is 13 amino acids. The V end was cut by 5 bases, the J end by 7 bases, with 12 bases between. This clonotype showed up many times. Its matching antigen is unknown. The TCR comes from a girl aged 2-9 years with congenital amegakaryocytic thrombocytopenia, due to receive a stem cell transplant. This chain connects TRBV7-2 to TRBJ2-1; D remains unclear. The sequencing used PBMCs, collected before TCRalphabeta/CD19-depleted stem cell transplant. CDR3 nucleotides: TGTGCCAGCAGCCGATATCTACTAAATGAGCAGTTCTTC. It specifies CASSRYLLNEQFF. The complete variable domain, with remaining parts taken from reference TRBV7-2 and TRBJ2-1, reads GAGVSQSPSNKVTEKGKDVELRCDPISGHTALYWYRQSLGQGLEFLIYFQGNSAPDKSGLPSDRFSAERTGGSVSTLTIQRTQQEDSAVYLCASSRYLLNEQFFGPGTRLTVL.